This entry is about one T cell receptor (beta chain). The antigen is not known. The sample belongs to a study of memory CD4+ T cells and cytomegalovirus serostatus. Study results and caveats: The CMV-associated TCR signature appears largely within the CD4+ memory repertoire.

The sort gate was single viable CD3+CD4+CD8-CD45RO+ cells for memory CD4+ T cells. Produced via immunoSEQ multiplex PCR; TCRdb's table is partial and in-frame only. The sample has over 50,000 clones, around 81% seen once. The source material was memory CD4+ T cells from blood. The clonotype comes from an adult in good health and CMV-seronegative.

The CDR3 spells CASSQALKRRQGAQDEQFF. The CDR3 region has the DNA TGCGCCAGCAGCCAAGCCCTTAAACGCCGTCAGGGGGCTCAGGATGAGCAGTTCTTC. The V call is TRBV4-1, the J call TRBJ2-1, with 8 bases matching TRBD1. Trimming at V came to 1 base and at J to 8 bases, leaving 19 bases not matched to a gene. This CDR3 comprises 19 residues. Germline V gene lookup returns CDR1 MGHRA and CDR2 YSYEKL.